The 30 T cell receptor beta chains below come from one sample, sequenced in a study of blood T cells in healthy people across ages. With a J-beta primer mix and a sample-barcoded 5' primer, a second PCR ran 7 to 11 cycles. TCRdb itself ran the 5' RACE reads through MiXCR, one entry per CDR3 protein. The sample lists about 690,000 distinct CDR3 sequences; about 43% were seen once. Source material: blood. The receptors stem from a man older than 75 in good health.

The chain combines TRBV7-2 with TRBJ2-1, with D perhaps TRBD2 (6 bases). The assigned J gene may be wrong: the sequence end matches TRBJ2-7 better. There are 17 residues in the CDR3. From germline, CDR1 is SGHTA and CDR2 FQGNSA. The CDR3 coding sequence is TGTGCCAGCAGTTCATCACCCCTAGCGAGCTCCTACAATGAGCAGTACTTC. Translation gives CASSSSPLASSYNEQYF.

As regards this clonotype: It may be a read error: a sequence one base away is much more abundant. The rearrangement joins TRBV24-1 to TRBJ2-7, with D maybe TRBD1 (6 bases). V was clipped by 3 bases and J by 0 bases, with 14 bases between them. This CDR3 is 16 amino acids long. Germline CDR1 and CDR2: KGHDR and SFDVKD. Here the CDR3 DNA reads TGTGCCACCAGTGATAGCAGGGGACCCAGCTCCTACGAGCAGTACTTC. Its protein is CATSDSRGPSSYEQYF.

The rearrangement links TRBV12-3 or TRBV12-4 to TRBJ2-2, with D perhaps matching TRBD1 or TRBD2 (6 bases each). Trimming took 2 bases from V and 5 from J, leaving 15 bases between them. The CDR3 runs 16 residues. The CDR3 sequence is CASSLSSGAGTGELFF. The CDR3 DNA reads as TGTGCCAGCAGTTTATCATCGGGGGCGGGAACCGGGGAGCTGTTTTTT.

This chain connects TRBV20-1 to TRBJ1-5; the D is unclear. CDR1 is DFQATT, CDR2 SNEGSKA, per germline (reference sequence). V lost 3 bases and J 6 bases, leaving 21 bases between the germline ends. This CDR3 comprises 16 residues. In nucleotides, the CDR3 is TGCAGTGCTAGGGCCGGGTGGGAAGAGGCCGGTCAGCCCCAGCATTTT. It translates to CSARAGWEEAGQPQHF.

This clonotype was picked up many times. The chain employs TRBV24-1 and TRBJ2-7; 7 nucleotides agree with TRBD2. CDR3 length: 15 amino acids. Germline V gene sequence: CDR1 KGHDR, CDR2 SFDVKD. V trimming: 5 bases; J trimming: 5 bases; junction bases outside the gene matches: 11. Here the CDR3 DNA reads TGTGCCACCAGTGCCAGACTAGCACCATTGAACGAGCAGTACTTC. Its protein is CATSARLAPLNEQYF.

The V gene is TRBV20-1, the J gene TRBJ2-7; TRBD2 agrees at 9 bases. Per germline, CDR1 DFQATT and CDR2 SNEGSKA (reference sequence). The CDR3 is 15 amino acids. V was clipped by 0 bases and J by 4 bases; unmatched bases: 7. CDR3 in DNA: TGCAGTGCTAGAGAGGGCGGGAGGGCTAGGTACGAGCAGTACTTC. Translating it yields CSAREGGRARYEQYF.

This clonotype has just a few counts. Given a much more abundant clone one base away, this may be a read error. V usage is TRBV9 and J usage is TRBJ2-7; the match to TRBD2 covers 9 bases. Germline trimming cut 8 bases from V and 3 bases from J; bases unmatched to any gene: 6. The CDR3 length is 13 residues. The germline V gene encodes CDR1 SGDLS and CDR2 YYNGEE. The CDR3 DNA follows: TGTGCCAGTGCGGGGGGGCATAACTACGAGCAGTACTTC. This sequence encodes CASAGGHNYEQYF.

The V call is TRBV27, the J call TRBJ2-5, with TRBD2 as a possible D gene (5 bases). The CDR3 covers 16 residues. The V gene lost 5 bases and the J gene lost 2 bases, with 18 bases spanning the gap. CDR1 MNHEY and CDR2 SMNVEV come from the germline V gene (reference sequence). DNA of the CDR3: TGTGCCAGCAGTACGGGGTCGACGGTTTGGCAAGAGACCCAGTACTTC. Protein sequence: CASSTGSTVWQETQYF.

The rearrangement links TRBV12-3 or TRBV12-4 to TRBJ1-2, with D unresolved. CDR3 length equals 15 residues. V lost 6 bases, J lost 5 bases, and 19 bases lay in between. CDR3 DNA: TGTGCCAGCAGAACCGGGATCTCGAGATCATATGGCTACACCTTC. Its protein product is CASRTGISRSYGYTF.

V is TRBV20-1 and J is TRBJ2-3; 8 bases map to TRBD2. The CDR3 length is 14 residues. Germline V gives CDR1 DFQATT, CDR2 SNEGSKA (reference sequence). The trim removed 5 bases at V and 0 bases at J, leaving 4 bases unmatched. DNA for the CDR3: TGCAGTGCTGGAGCGGGGGCTAGCACAGATACGCAGTATTTT. Its translation is CSAGAGASTDTQYF.

V usage is TRBV7-2 and J usage is TRBJ2-3; 12 bases fit TRBD2. The CDR3 consists of 17 residues. V was pared by 3 bases and J by 6 bases, with 10 bases of the junction left unmatched. Germline CDR1 is SGHTA and CDR2 is FQGNSA. The CDR3 coding sequence is TGTGCCAGCAGCTTTGGGGGACTAGCGGGCAGTAGGGATACGCAGTATTTT. This codes for CASSFGGLAGSRDTQYF.

V and J are TRBV27 and TRBJ2-2; 7 nucleotides line up with TRBD2. The trim removed 4 bases at V and 5 bases at J, leaving 7 bases unmatched. Germline values: CDR1 MNHEY, CDR2 SMNVEV (reference sequence). This CDR3 region has 15 residues. The CDR3 is CASSSVGGKTGELFF. The CDR3 nucleotides are TGTGCCAGCAGTTCGGTCGGGGGGAAAACCGGGGAGCTGTTTTTT.

This rearrangement joins TRBV20-1 to TRBJ1-4, with a possible D match to TRBD1 (5 bases). CDR3 length: 13 residues. V lost 6 bases and J lost 6, with 14 bases in between. Per germline, CDR1 DFQATT and CDR2 SNEGSKA (reference sequence). The CDR3 spells CSACRPRDEKLFF. For the CDR3, the DNA is TGCAGTGCGTGCAGACCCAGGGATGAAAAACTGTTTTTT.

A word on this clonotype: The junction and the germline gene differ at one end; a read error may be behind it. V usage is TRBV6-6 and J usage is TRBJ1-2; TRBD1 matches at 8 bases. Per germline, CDR1 MNHNY and CDR2 SVGAGI (reference sequence). This CDR3 region has 15 residues. DNA for the CDR3: TGTGCCGGCAGTTCCACGGACAGGGAGCACTATGGCTACACCTTC. Translated: CAGSSTDREHYGYTF.

The chain couples TRBV6-4 to TRBJ1-5; tentative D call: TRBD1 (5 bases). CDR1 MRHNA and CDR2 SNTAGT come from the germline V gene. The CDR3 is 15 amino acids. Trimming took 5 bases from V and 1 from J, leaving 12 bases between them. DNA of the CDR3: TGTGCCAGCAGTCCTGGGGGGGGGAGCAATCAGCCCCAGCATTTT. As protein: CASSPGGGSNQPQHF.

Concerning this clonotype: A much more abundant neighbour one base away suggests this may be a read error. The rearrangement links TRBV9 to TRBJ1-2; TRBD1 aligns across 7 bases. The CDR3 is 12 residues long. CDR1 and CDR2 (germline): SGDLS, YYNGEE. After removal of 3 bases from V and 7 bases from J, the junction contained 3 bases not matched to a gene. The CDR3 reads CASSATGFGYTF. The CDR3 nucleotides read TGTGCCAGCAGCGCGACAGGGTTTGGCTACACCTTC.

The CDR3 here is CASSVTSGGVSYNEQFF. The CDR3 DNA follows: TGTGCCAGCAGCGTCACTAGCGGGGGTGTCTCCTACAATGAGCAGTTCTTC. The rearrangement uses TRBV7-2 and TRBJ2-1, with TRBD2 identical over 11 bases. Looked up from germline, CDR1 is SGHTA and CDR2 is FQGNSA. The CDR3 is 17 amino acids. The J segment lost 0 bases and the V segment lost 5 bases, leaving 6 bases of the junction unmatched.

This clonotype was detected only a few times. The chain links TRBV27 to TRBJ2-3; a weak D match, TRBD2 (6 bases). Germline V CDR1 and CDR2: MNHEY, SMNVEV (reference sequence). The V end was cut by 7 bases, the J end by 3 bases, with 17 bases between. The CDR3 has 15 amino acids. DNA for the CDR3: TGTGCCAGCAACCCCATCGGGGGAAGTACAGATACGCAGTATTTT. The encoded protein is CASNPIGGSTDTQYF.

This sequence joins TRBV27 and TRBJ1-4, with D unresolved. V lost 5 bases to trimming and J lost 9 bases, with 19 bases between them. This CDR3 is 15 amino acids long. Germline V lookup: CDR1 MNHEY, CDR2 SMNVEV (reference sequence). Here the CDR3 reads CASSPPGGREKKLFF. The CDR3 nucleotides read TGTGCCAGCAGTCCCCCGGGCGGTCGAGAGAAAAAACTGTTTTTT.

CDR3 protein: CASSLGRRGRNNEQFF. In DNA, the CDR3 is TGTGCCAGCAGCTTAGGCCGCCGCGGGAGAAACAATGAGCAGTTCTTC. The chain has TRBV7-2 and TRBJ2-1; 7 bases are a match to TRBD2. The V gene's germline CDR1 is SGHTA and CDR2 FQGNSA. The CDR3 has 16 residues. V dropped 1 base and J dropped 5; count of bases not matched to a gene: 8. The entire variable domain, with the rest obtained from reference TRBV7-2 and TRBJ2-1, is as follows: GAGVSQSPSNKVTEKGKDVELRCDPISGHTALYWYRQSLGQGLEFLIYFQGNSAPDKSGLPSDRFSAERTGGSVSTLTIQRTQQEDSAVYLCASSLGRRGRNNEQFFGPGTRLTVL.

This clonotype was picked up many times. This chain uses TRBV24-1 with TRBJ2-3; unclear D gene. The germline V gene has CDR1 KGHDR and CDR2 SFDVKD. CDR3 length: 13 residues. Trimming removed 4 bases from V and 7 bases from J, with 11 bases in between. CDR3 DNA: TGTGCCACCAGTGACCCCGGGTTGTATACGCAGTATTTT. This translates into CATSDPGLYTQYF.

This chain joins TRBV27 and TRBJ2-5; 9 nucleotides line up with TRBD2. After removal of 5 bases from V and 11 bases from J, the junction contained 18 bases not matched to a gene. The CDR3 length is 16 residues. Per the germline V gene, CDR1 is MNHEY and CDR2 is SMNVEV (reference sequence). The CDR3 DNA reads TGTGCCAGCAGTCCCTCCCTTGCGGGGGGGTTCGGTGAGCAGTACTTC. This codes for CASSPSLAGGFGEQYF.

V and J are TRBV30 and TRBJ2-3; 11 bases line up with TRBD2. The V and J ends lost 3 bases and 1 base, in that order; junction bases with no gene match: 9. Germline assignment: CDR1 GTSNPN and CDR2 SVGIG (reference sequence). This CDR3 has 17 amino acids. The DNA of the CDR3 is TGTGCCTGGAGGGGCCCGGGACTAGCGGAACGCACAGATACGCAGTATTTT. Translation gives CAWRGPGLAERTDTQYF.

The rearrangement links TRBV9 to TRBJ2-7; D is undetermined. Germline CDR1 is SGDLS and CDR2 is YYNGEE. The CDR3 consists of 16 residues. Trimming shortened V by 0 bases and J by 3 bases, and 16 bases separated the two germline ends. The CDR3 sequence is CASSVGGSSILYEQYF. The CDR3, as DNA: TGTGCCAGCAGCGTAGGTGGGTCTTCTATCCTCTACGAGCAGTACTTC. The full variable domain, rest sourced from reference TRBV9 and TRBJ2-7, is DSGVTQTPKHLITATGQRVTLRCSPRSGDLSVYWYQQSLDQGLQFLIQYYNGEERAKGNILERFSAQQFPDLHSELNLSSLELGDSALYFCASSVGGSSILYEQYFGPGTRLTVT.

The chain combines TRBV6-2 or TRBV6-3 with TRBJ1-1; TRBD1 matches 10 bases. This CDR3 region has 18 residues. V lost 2 bases, J lost 5 bases, and 14 bases stayed unmatched. CDR1 is MNHEY, CDR2 SVGEGT, per germline. This CDR3 reads CASSYPTGTGVRRTEAFF. As DNA, the CDR3 is TGTGCCAGCAGTTACCCGACAGGGACAGGGGTCCGGAGAACTGAAGCTTTCTTT.

The sample holds a few counts of this clonotype. This chain uses TRBV7-2 with TRBJ1-5; maybe TRBD1 (6 bases). Trimming took 5 bases from V and 6 from J, leaving 14 bases between them. Germline lookup yields CDR1 SGHTA and CDR2 FQGNSA. This CDR3 is 14 amino acids long. CDR3 loop: CASSPGGLGQPQHF. The DNA for the CDR3 is TGTGCCAGCAGCCCTGGGGGGCTGGGTCAGCCCCAGCATTTT.

For the CDR3, the DNA is TGTGCCAGCAGCTTAGCCGGGACAGGGCATTACAATGAGCAGTTCTTC. It is translated as CASSLAGTGHYNEQFF. This rearrangement joins TRBV11-2 to TRBJ2-1; TRBD1 aligns across 9 bases. The CDR3 runs 16 residues. Germline values: CDR1 SGHAT, CDR2 FQNNGV. V dropped 1 base and J dropped 4; count of bases not matched to a gene: 5.

The chain joins TRBV7-2 to TRBJ2-7, with 10 bases that match TRBD2. The J segment lost 4 bases and the V segment lost 5 bases, leaving 8 bases of the junction unmatched. The CDR3 runs to 15 residues. Germline V lookup: CDR1 SGHTA, CDR2 FQGNSA. CDR3 in amino acids: CASSTSSGSRYEQYF. The CDR3 DNA is TGTGCCAGCAGCACCTCTAGCGGGAGTCGGTACGAGCAGTACTTC.

In the case of this clonotype: This could be a read error, since a much larger clone is one nucleotide away. The chain is built from TRBV10-3 and TRBJ1-2, with a tentative D call TRBD1 (5 bases). Germline CDR1 ENHRY, CDR2 SYGVKD. There are 12 residues in the CDR3. V was cut by 10 bases and J by 4 bases, with 13 bases left in between. The CDR3 DNA sequence: TGTGCCACCCGGGACCTTAGCTATGGCTACACCTTC. It is translated as CATRDLSYGYTF.

J is TRBJ2-3 and V is TRBV2; tentatively, D is TRBD2 (6 bases). CDR3 length: 15 amino acids. Trimming removed 3 bases at V and 0 bases at J, with 10 bases between. The germline gives CDR1 SNHLY, CDR2 FYNNEI. For the CDR3, the DNA is TGTGCCAGCAGTGATTTAGCGGCCAGCACAGATACGCAGTATTTT. It yields the protein CASSDLAASTDTQYF.